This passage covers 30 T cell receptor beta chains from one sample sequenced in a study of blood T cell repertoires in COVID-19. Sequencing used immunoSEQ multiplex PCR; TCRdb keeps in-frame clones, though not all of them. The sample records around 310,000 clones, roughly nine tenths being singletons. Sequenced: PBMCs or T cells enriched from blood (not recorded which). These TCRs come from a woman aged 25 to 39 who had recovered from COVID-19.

DNA of the CDR3: TGTGCCAGCAGCTTAGAGAGGCGGGAGAGGTACGAGCAGTACTTC. Amino acids: CASSLERRERYEQYF. The V and J genes are TRBV11-2 and TRBJ2-7; TRBD2 matches at 7 bases. Germline CDR1 is SGHAT and CDR2 is FQNNGV. V trimming: 0 bases; J trimming: 4 bases; junction bases outside the gene matches: 6. CDR3 length: 15 amino acids.

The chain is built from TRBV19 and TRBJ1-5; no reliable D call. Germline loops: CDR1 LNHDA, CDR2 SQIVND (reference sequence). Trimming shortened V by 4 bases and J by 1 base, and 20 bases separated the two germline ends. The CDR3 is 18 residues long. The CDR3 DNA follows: TGTGCCAGTAGTACCCTCCCCGTTGGTTGGGCGAGCAATCAGCCCCAGCATTTT. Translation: CASSTLPVGWASNQPQHF.

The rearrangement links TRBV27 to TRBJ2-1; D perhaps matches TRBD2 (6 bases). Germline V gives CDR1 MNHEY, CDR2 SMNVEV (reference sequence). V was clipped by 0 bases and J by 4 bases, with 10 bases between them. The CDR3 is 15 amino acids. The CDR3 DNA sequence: TGTGCCAGCAGTTTATCGCTAGCGAGGTACAATGAGCAGTTCTTC. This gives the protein CASSLSLARYNEQFF.

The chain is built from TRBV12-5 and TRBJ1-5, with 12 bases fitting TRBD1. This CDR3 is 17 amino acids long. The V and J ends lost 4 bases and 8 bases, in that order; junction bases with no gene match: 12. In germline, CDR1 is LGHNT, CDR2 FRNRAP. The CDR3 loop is CASGSGQGASLLKPQHF. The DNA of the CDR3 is TGTGCTAGTGGTTCGGGACAGGGGGCGAGTCTCCTAAAGCCCCAGCATTTT.

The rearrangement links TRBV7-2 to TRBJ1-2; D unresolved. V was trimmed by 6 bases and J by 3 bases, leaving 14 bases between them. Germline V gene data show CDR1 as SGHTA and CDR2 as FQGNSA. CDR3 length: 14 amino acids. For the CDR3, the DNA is TGTGCCAGCAGTCGCCTCGGGAGGGACTATGGCTACACCTTC. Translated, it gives CASSRLGRDYGYTF. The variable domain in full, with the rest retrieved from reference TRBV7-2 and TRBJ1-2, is GAGVSQSPSNKVTEKGKDVELRCDPISGHTALYWYRQSLGQGLEFLIYFQGNSAPDKSGLPSDRFSAERTGGSVSTLTIQRTQQEDSAVYLCASSRLGRDYGYTFGSGTRLTVV.

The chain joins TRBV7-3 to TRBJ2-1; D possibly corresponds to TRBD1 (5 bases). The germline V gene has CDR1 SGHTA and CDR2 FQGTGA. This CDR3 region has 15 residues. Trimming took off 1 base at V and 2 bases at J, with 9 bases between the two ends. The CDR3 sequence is CASSLIGVPYNEQFF. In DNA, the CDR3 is TGTGCCAGCAGCTTAATAGGGGTCCCCTACAATGAGCAGTTCTTC.

Here the CDR3 DNA reads TGTGCCAGCAGTTACGGGACTGTCGGTGGAGATACGCAGTATTTT. Protein: CASSYGTVGGDTQYF. This chain joins TRBV6-5 and TRBJ2-3; D possibly corresponds to TRBD2 (6 bases). Trimming stripped 2 bases from V and 5 bases from J, with 14 bases between. The length of the CDR3 is 15 residues. Germline assignment: CDR1 MNHEY and CDR2 SVGAGI.

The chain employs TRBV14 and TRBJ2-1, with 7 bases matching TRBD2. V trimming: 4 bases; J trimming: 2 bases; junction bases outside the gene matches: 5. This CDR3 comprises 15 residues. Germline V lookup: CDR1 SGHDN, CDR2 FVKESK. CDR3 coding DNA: TGTGCCAGCAGCCGGCTGGCGGGGGCCTACAATGAGCAGTTCTTC. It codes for CASSRLAGAYNEQFF.

DNA of the CDR3: TGTGCCAGCAGCCTCCGGGGGGAAACAGATACGCAGTATTTT. Translated: CASSLRGETDTQYF. V usage is TRBV11-2 and J usage is TRBJ2-3, with TRBD2 identical over 7 bases. CDR1 and CDR2 (germline): SGHAT, FQNNGV. The CDR3 has 14 amino acids. V was clipped by 5 bases and J by 3 bases; unmatched bases: 5.

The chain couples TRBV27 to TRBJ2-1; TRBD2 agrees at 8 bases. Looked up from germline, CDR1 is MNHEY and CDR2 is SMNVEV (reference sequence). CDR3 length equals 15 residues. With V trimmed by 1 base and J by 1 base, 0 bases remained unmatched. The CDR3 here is CASSLLAGSYNEQFF. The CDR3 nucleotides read TGTGCCAGCAGTTTATTAGCGGGGTCCTACAATGAGCAGTTCTTC.

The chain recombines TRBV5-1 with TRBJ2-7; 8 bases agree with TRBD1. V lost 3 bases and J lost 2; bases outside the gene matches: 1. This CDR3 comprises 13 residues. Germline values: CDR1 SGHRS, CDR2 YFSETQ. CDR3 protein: CASSWTGTYEQYF. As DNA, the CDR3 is TGCGCCAGCAGCTGGACAGGGACCTACGAGCAGTACTTC. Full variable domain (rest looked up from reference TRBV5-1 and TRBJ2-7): KAGVTQTPRYLIKTRGQQVTLSCSPISGHRSVSWYQQTPGQGLQFLFEYFSETQRNKGNFPGRFSGRQFSNSRSEMNVSTLELGDSALYLCASSWTGTYEQYFGPGTRLTVT.

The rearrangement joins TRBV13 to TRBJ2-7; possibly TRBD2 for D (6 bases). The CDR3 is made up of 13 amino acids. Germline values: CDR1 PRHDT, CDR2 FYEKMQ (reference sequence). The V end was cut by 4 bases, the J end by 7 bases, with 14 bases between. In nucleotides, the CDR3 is TGTGCCAGCAGCTATATTCGGGGGAAGGAGCAGTACTTC. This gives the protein CASSYIRGKEQYF. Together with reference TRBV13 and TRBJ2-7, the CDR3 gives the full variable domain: AAGVIQSPRHLIKEKRETATLKCYPIPRHDTVYWYQQGPGQDPQFLISFYEKMQSDKGSIPDRFSAQQFSDYHSELNMSSLELGDSALYFCASSYIRGKEQYFGPGTRLTVT.

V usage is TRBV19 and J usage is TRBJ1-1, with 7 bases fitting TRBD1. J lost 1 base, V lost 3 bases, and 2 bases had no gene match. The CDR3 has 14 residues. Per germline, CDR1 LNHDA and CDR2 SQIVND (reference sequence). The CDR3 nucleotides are TGTGCCAGTAGTATTCAGGGGGAGAACACTGAAGCTTTCTTT. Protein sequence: CASSIQGENTEAFF. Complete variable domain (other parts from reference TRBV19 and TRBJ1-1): DGGITQSPKYLFRKEGQNVTLSCEQNLNHDAMYWYRQDPGQGLRLIYYSQIVNDFQKGDIAEGYSVSREKKESFPLTVTSAQKNPTAFYLCASSIQGENTEAFFGQGTRLTVV.

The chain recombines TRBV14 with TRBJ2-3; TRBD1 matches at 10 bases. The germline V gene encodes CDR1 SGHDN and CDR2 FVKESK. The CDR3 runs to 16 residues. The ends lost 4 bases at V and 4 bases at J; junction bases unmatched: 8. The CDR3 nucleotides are TGTGCCAGCAGCCGACAGGGGGCGCAGAACTCAGATACGCAGTATTTT. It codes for CASSRQGAQNSDTQYF.

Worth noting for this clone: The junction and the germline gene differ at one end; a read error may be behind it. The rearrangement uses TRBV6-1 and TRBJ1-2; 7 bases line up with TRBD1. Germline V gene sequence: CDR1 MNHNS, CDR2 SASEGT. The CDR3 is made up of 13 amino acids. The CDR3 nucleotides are TGTGCCAGCAGTGAGGTACGGACAGGACCACAGCCGTTC. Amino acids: CASSEVRTGPQPF.

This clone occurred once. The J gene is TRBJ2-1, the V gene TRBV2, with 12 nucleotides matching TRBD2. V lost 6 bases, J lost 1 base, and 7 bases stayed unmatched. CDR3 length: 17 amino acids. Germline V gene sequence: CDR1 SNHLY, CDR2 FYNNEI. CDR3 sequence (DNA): TGTGCCAGCAGCAAGACTAGCGGGGGATATTCCTACAATGAGCAGTTCTTC. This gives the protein CASSKTSGGYSYNEQFF.

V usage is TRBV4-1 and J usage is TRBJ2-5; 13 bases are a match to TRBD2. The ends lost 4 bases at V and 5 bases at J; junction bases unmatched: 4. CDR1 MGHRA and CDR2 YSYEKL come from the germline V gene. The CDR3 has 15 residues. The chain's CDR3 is CASSPGLAGVETQYF. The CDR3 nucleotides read TGCGCCAGCAGCCCCGGACTAGCGGGAGTGGAGACCCAGTACTTC.

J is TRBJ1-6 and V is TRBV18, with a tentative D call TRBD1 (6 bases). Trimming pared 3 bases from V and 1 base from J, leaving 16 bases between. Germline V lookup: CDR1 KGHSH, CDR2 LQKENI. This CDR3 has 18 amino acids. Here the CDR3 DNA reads TGTGCCAGCTCACCTTTGGACAGCAGGATATCCTATAATTCACCCCTCCACTTT. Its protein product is CASSPLDSRISYNSPLHF.

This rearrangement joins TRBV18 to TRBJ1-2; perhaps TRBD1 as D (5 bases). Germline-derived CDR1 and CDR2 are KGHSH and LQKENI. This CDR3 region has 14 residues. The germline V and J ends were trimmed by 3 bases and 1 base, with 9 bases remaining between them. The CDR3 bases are TGTGCCAGCTCACCGGGGCGGATTAACTATGGCTACACCTTC. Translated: CASSPGRINYGYTF.

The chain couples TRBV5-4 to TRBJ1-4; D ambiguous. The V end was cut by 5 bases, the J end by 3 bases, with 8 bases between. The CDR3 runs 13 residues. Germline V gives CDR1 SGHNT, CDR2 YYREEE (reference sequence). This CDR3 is CASRSGANEKLFF. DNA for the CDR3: TGTGCCAGCAGATCGGGAGCTAATGAAAAACTGTTTTTT.

The CDR3 DNA reads as TGTGCCAGCAGCCAGGACCACGACAGTATCGAGAACTATGGCTACACCTTC. Translated, it gives CASSQDHDSIENYGYTF. The chain combines TRBV4-2 with TRBJ1-2, with D perhaps matching TRBD1 (5 bases). The ends were cut back, 3 bases at V and 2 bases at J, with 19 bases in the middle. The CDR3 is 17 residues long. The germline CDR1 and CDR2 sequences are LGHNA and YNFKEQ.

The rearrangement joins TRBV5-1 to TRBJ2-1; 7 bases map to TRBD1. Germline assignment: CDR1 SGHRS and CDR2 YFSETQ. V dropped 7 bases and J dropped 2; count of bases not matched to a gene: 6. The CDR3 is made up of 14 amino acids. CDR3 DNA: TGCGCCAGCCGGCCCACAGGGGCCTACAATGAGCAGTTCTTC. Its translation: CASRPTGAYNEQFF.

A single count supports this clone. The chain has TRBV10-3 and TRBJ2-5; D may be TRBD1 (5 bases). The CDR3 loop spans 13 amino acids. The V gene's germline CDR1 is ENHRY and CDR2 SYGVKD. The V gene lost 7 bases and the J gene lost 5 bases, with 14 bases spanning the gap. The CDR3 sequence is CAIKGREGETQYF. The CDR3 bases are TGTGCCATCAAGGGCAGGGAAGGGGAGACCCAGTACTTC.

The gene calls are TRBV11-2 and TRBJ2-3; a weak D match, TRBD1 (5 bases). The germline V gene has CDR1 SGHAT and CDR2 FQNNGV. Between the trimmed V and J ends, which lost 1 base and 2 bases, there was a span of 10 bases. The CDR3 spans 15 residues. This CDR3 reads CASSLVQVYTDTQYF. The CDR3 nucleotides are TGTGCCAGCAGCTTAGTACAGGTTTACACAGATACGCAGTATTTT.

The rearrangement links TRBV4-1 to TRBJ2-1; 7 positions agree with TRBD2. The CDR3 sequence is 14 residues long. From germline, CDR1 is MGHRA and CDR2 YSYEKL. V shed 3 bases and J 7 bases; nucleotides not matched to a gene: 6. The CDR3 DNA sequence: TGCGCCAGCAGCCACTCTCCCGGGGGGAATGAGCAGTTCTTC. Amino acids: CASSHSPGGNEQFF.

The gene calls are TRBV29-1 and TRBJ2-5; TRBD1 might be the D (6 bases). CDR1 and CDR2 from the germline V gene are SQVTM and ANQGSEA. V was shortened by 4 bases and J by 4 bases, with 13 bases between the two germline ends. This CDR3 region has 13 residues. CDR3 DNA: TGCAGCGTTGCATCAGGGGATGGAGAGACCCAGTACTTC. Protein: CSVASGDGETQYF.

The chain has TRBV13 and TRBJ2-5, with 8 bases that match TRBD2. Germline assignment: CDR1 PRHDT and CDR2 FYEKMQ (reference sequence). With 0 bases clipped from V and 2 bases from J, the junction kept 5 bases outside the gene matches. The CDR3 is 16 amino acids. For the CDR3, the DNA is TGTGCCAGCAGCTTAGGCCGGGAGGGGTGGCAAGAGACCCAGTACTTC. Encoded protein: CASSLGREGWQETQYF.

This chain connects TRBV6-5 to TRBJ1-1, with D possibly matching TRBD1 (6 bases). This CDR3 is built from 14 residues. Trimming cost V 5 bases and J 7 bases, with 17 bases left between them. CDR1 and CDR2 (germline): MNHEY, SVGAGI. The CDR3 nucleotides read TGTGCCAGCAGTAACCGAGGGAGGGGGGGTGAAGCTTTCTTT. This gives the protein CASSNRGRGGEAFF.

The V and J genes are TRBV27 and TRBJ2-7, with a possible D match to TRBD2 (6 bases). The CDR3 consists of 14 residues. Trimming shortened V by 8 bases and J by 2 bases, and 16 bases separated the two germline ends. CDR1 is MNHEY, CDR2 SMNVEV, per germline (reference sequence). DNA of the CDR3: TGTGCCAGCCACCCGGGCTCGGGGGCCTACGAGCAGTACTTC. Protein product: CASHPGSGAYEQYF.

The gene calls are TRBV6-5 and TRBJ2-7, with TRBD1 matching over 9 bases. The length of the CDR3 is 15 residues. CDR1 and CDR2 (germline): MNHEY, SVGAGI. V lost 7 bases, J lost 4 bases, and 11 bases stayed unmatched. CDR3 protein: CASIKGTGGRYEQYF. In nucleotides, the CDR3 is TGTGCCAGCATCAAAGGTACAGGGGGCCGTTACGAGCAGTACTTC.